This is a list of T cell receptor beta chains from one sample in a study of OX40 agonist ivuxolimab in advanced cancers. Using immunoSEQ multiplex PCR, the repertoire was profiled, and TCRdb retains in-frame clones only, with some absent. The sample lists 75,000 to 100,000 clones, 90% to 95% occurring once. Sample: CD4+ or CD8+ T cells sorted from blood, taken in a trial of the OX40 agonist ivuxolimab. Source of these receptors: an adult with an advanced solid tumor such as melanoma, head and neck, liver or kidney cancer. The CDR3 runs from the conserved cysteine through the conserved F or W. The D gene is left open where the match is weak. Clone size is given for some rows only: seen once, a few or many times, or a class if the clone is expanded.

cdr3_aa cdr3_nt clone_size d_call j_call v_call
CASSSTGTSGRNSYNEQFF TGTGCCAGCAGCTCAACCGGGACTAGCGGGAGGAACTCCTACAATGAGCAGTTCTTC . TRBD2 TRBJ2-1 TRBV7-3
CASSMRGGADTQYF TGTGCCAGTAGTATGAGGGGGGGCGCAGATACGCAGTATTTT . . TRBJ2-3 TRBV19
CASSVGPGGLAGGGYNEQFF TGTGCCAGCAGCGTAGGACCGGGGGGACTAGCGGGAGGTGGGTACAATGAGCAGTTCTTC . TRBD2 TRBJ2-1 TRBV9
CASSKGEGDRSEAFF TGTGCCAGCAGCAAAGGCGAGGGGGACCGGAGTGAAGCTTTCTTT . . TRBJ1-1 TRBV21-1
CSARGQNEQYF TGCAGTGCTAGAGGTCAGAACGAGCAGTACTTC . . TRBJ2-7 TRBV20-1
CASSLAGNTEAFF TGTGCCAGCAGCTTAGCGGGAAACACTGAAGCTTTCTTT . . TRBJ1-1 TRBV7-9
CASSIGPGGWETQYF TGTGCCAGTAGTATAGGACCAGGGGGCTGGGAGACCCAGTACTTC . TRBD1 TRBJ2-5 TRBV19
CASSLGAGGSQPQHF TGCGCCAGCAGCTTGGGGGCGGGGGGCAGTCAGCCCCAGCATTTT . . TRBJ1-5 TRBV5-1
CASSSQGTGELFF TGTGCCAGCAGTTCACAGGGAACCGGGGAGCTGTTTTTT . . TRBJ2-2 TRBV28
CASTAWGSTDTQYF TGTGCCAGCACGGCTTGGGGGAGCACAGATACGCAGTATTTT . . TRBJ2-3 TRBV2
CASSSGYGAPGANVLTF TGTGCCAGCAGCTCGGGATACGGGGCGCCTGGGGCCAACGTCCTGACTTTC . . TRBJ2-6 TRBV5-6
CASSYSTGSRQPQHF TGTGCCAGCAGTTACTCAACAGGGTCCCGTCAGCCCCAGCATTTT . . TRBJ1-5 TRBV6-6
CASSQGRRTTPGETQYF TGCGCCAGCAGCCAAGGCAGGCGGACGACTCCGGGGGAGACCCAGTACTTC . . TRBJ2-5 TRBV4-1
CASSLTGTVNGYTF TGTGCCAGCAGCCTGACCGGGACGGTTAATGGCTACACCTTC . . TRBJ1-2 TRBV7-2
CASSLQGITDTQYF TGTGCCAGCAGCTTGCAGGGTATCACAGATACGCAGTATTTT . . TRBJ2-3 TRBV5-6
CASSIRPPTSGGTSTDTQYF TGTGCCAGCTCTATCCGACCCCCCACTAGCGGGGGAACTAGCACAGATACGCAGTATTTT few TRBD2 TRBJ2-3 TRBV18
CASSTRDSYEQYF TGTGCCAGCAGCACCCGGGACAGCTACGAGCAGTACTTC . TRBD1 TRBJ2-7 TRBV7-8
CASSLAASGYTEAFF TGTGCCAGCAGCTTAGCGGCCTCAGGGTACACTGAAGCTTTCTTT . . TRBJ1-1 TRBV7-2
CASIRGLFRAEAFF TGTGCCAGCATCCGAGGGCTTTTCCGGGCGGAAGCTTTCTTT . . TRBJ1-1 TRBV5-5
CASSGGILEGTYEQYF TGTGCCAGCAGCGGAGGCATTCTCGAGGGAACCTACGAGCAGTACTTC . . TRBJ2-7 TRBV7-8
CASSVGTGITEAFF TGTGCCAGCAGTGTCGGGACGGGGATAACTGAAGCTTTCTTT . . TRBJ1-1 TRBV6-4
CASSESSGRGVTGELFF TGTGCCAGCAGTGAATCAAGCGGGAGAGGCGTCACCGGGGAGCTGTTTTTT . TRBD2 TRBJ2-2 TRBV25-1
CASSFIGGETQYF TGTGCCAGCAGCTTCATAGGAGGGGAGACCCAGTACTTC . . TRBJ2-5 TRBV7-9
CASSLVQGIYLRAEAFF TGTGCTAGCAGCTTAGTCCAGGGTATCTACCTTAGGGCTGAAGCTTTCTTT once . TRBJ1-1 TRBV7-7
CASSFGTGEAGELFF TGCGCCAGCAGCTTCGGGACAGGGGAGGCCGGGGAGCTGTTTTTT . TRBD1 TRBJ2-2 TRBV5-1
CATTLGPGDRVYGYTF TGTGCCACCACCTTAGGTCCGGGGGACAGGGTTTATGGCTACACCTTC . TRBD1 TRBJ1-2 TRBV13
CASSFADTATEAFF TGCGCCAGCAGCTTTGCGGACACCGCCACTGAAGCTTTCTTT . . TRBJ1-1 TRBV5-1
CASSLEVRANFNEQFF TGTGCCAGCAGCTTGGAGGTCAGGGCGAATTTCAATGAGCAGTTCTTC . . TRBJ2-1 TRBV5-6
CASSQDLGQAAKSYGYTF TGTGCCAGCAGCCAAGATTTGGGACAGGCCGCAAAAAGCTATGGCTACACCTTC . TRBD1 TRBJ1-2 TRBV14
CASSLEYEQYF TGTGCCAGCAGCTTAGAATACGAGCAGTACTTC . . TRBJ2-7 TRBV7-1
CASSLGTGGLSFF TGTGCCAGCAGTCTAGGGACAGGGGGGTTGTCTTTCTTT . TRBD1 TRBJ1-1 TRBV27
CASSLVRGGVNTGELFF TGTGCCAGCAGCTTGGTACGAGGGGGAGTGAACACCGGGGAGCTGTTTTTT . . TRBJ2-2 TRBV5-5
CASSLDTNQETQYF TGTGCCAGCAGCTTAGACACGAATCAAGAGACCCAGTACTTC . . TRBJ2-5 TRBV7-9
CASSLWGQRKPNTGELFF TGTGCCAGCAGCTTATGGGGACAGCGAAAACCGAACACCGGGGAGCTGTTTTTT . TRBD1 TRBJ2-2 TRBV11-3
CASSRDGEDGRPLF TGTGCCAGCAGCCGTGACGGGGAGGACGGGAGGCCCCTATTT . TRBD2 TRBJ2-3 TRBV7-2
CASSLVFSGAGGLEQYF TGTGCCAGCAGCTTGGTCTTTAGCGGGGCCGGTGGATTGGAGCAGTACTTC . TRBD2 TRBJ2-7 TRBV5-5
CATGRDRGFQETQYF TGTGCCACTGGCCGGGACAGGGGATTCCAAGAGACCCAGTACTTC . TRBD1 TRBJ2-5 TRBV15
CASSQDPSRNEQFF TGCGCCAGCAGCCAAGATCCTAGCCGCAATGAGCAGTTCTTC . . TRBJ2-1 TRBV4-1
CASSEGRGTGANVLTF TGTGCCAGCAGTGAAGGTCGAGGCACTGGGGCCAACGTCCTGACTTTC . . TRBJ2-6 TRBV6-1
CASTPRGPANTGELFF TGTGCCAGCACGCCGAGGGGCCCTGCGAACACCGGGGAGCTGTTTTTT . . TRBJ2-2 TRBV7-9
CASSSLTSGRIHEQYF TGTGCCAGCAGCTCGCTGACTAGCGGGAGAATCCACGAGCAGTACTTC once TRBD2 TRBJ2-7 TRBV7-2
CASSFGVAGGRAQETQYF TGCGCCAGCAGCTTCGGGGTAGCGGGAGGGCGGGCACAAGAGACCCAGTACTTC . TRBD2 TRBJ2-5 TRBV5-1
CASSLRTGVNYGYTF TGTGCCAGCAGCCTAAGGACAGGGGTGAACTATGGCTACACCTTC . TRBD1 TRBJ1-2 TRBV11-2
CASSPRNGREETQYF TGTGCCAGCTCACCACGGAACGGGAGAGAAGAGACCCAGTACTTC . . TRBJ2-5 TRBV18
CASSLFAGQNTGELFF TGTGCCAGCAGCCTCTTCGCGGGACAGAACACCGGGGAGCTGTTTTTT . . TRBJ2-2 TRBV7-2